What follows is one T cell receptor (beta chain) and its context. These data originate in a study of blood T cell repertoires in COVID-19. Sequenced by immunoSEQ multiplex PCR; TCRdb stores in-frame clones only, minus some. The sample yields over 100,000 clones, approximately 90% seen once. Trimming removed 4 bases at V and 2 bases at J, with 5 bases between. The CDR3 is 12 amino acids. The chain uses TRBV12-3 or TRBV12-4 and TRBJ1-2, with D possibly being TRBD1 (5 bases). The sequence was obtained from a human donor in a cohort sampled during active COVID-19. What was sequenced was peripheral blood. CDR3 amino acids: CASSSGNYGYTF. The CDR3 bases are TGTGCCAGCAGTTCAGGGAACTATGGCTACACCTTC.